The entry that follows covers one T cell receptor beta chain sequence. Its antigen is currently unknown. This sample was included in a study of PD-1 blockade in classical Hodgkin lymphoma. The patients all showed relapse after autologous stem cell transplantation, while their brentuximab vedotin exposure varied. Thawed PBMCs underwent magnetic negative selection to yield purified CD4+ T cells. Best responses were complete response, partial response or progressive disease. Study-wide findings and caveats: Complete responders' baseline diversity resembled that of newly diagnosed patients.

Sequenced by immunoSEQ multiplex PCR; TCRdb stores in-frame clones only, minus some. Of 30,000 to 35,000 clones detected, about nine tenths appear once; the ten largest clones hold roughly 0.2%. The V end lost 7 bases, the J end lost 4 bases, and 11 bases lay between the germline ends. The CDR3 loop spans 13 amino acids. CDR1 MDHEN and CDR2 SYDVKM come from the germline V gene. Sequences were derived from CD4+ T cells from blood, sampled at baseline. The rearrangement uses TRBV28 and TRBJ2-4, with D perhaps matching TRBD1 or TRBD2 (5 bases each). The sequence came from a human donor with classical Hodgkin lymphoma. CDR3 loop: CASTGRGKNIQYF. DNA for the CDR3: TGTGCCAGCACGGGGCGTGGGAAAAACATTCAGTACTTC. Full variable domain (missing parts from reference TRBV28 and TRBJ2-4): DVKVTQSSRYLVKRTGEKVFLECVQDMDHENMFWYRQDPGLGLRLIYFSYDVKMKEKGDIPEGYSVSREKKERFSLILESASTNQTSMYLCASTGRGKNIQYFGAGTRLSVL.